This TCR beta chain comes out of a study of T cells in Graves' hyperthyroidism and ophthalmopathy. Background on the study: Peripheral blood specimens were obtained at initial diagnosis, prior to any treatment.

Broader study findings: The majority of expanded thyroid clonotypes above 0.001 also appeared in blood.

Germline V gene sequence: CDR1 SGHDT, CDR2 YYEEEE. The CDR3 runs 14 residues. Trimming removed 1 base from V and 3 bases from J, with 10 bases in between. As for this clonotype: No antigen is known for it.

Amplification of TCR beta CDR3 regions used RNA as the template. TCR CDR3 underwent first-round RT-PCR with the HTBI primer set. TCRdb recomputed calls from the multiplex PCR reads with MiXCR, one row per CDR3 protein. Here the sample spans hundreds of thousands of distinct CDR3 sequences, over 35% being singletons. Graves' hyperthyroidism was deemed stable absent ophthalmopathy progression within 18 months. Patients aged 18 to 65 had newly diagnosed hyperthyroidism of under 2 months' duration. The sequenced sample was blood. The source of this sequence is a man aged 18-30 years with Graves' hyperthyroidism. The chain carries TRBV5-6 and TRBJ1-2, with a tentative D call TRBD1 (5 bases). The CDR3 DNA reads TGTGCCAGCAGCTTGATCGGACAAGACTATGGCTACACCTTC. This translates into CASSLIGQDYGYTF.